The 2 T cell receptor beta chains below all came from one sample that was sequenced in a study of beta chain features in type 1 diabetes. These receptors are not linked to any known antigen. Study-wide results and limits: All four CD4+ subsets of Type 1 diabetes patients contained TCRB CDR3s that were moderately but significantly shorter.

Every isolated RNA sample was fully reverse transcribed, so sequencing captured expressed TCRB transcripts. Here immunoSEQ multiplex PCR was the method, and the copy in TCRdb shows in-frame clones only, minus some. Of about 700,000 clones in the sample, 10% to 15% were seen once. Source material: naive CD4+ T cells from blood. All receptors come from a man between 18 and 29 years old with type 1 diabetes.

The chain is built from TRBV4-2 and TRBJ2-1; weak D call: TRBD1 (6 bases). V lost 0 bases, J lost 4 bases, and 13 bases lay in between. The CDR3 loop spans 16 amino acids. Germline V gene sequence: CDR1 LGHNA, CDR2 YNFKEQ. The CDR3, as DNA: TGTGCCAGCAGCCAAGATCAGGCAGGGGTATACAATGAGCAGTTCTTC. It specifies CASSQDQAGVYNEQFF.

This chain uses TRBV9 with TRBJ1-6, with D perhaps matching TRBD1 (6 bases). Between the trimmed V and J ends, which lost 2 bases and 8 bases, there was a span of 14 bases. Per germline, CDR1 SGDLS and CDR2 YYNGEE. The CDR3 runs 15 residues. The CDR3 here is CASSVRTGLDSPLHF. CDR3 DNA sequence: TGTGCCAGCAGCGTGAGAACAGGGCTGGATTCACCCCTCCACTTT. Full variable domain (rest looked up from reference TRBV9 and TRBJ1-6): DSGVTQTPKHLITATGQRVTLRCSPRSGDLSVYWYQQSLDQGLQFLIQYYNGEERAKGNILERFSAQQFPDLHSELNLSSLELGDSALYFCASSVRTGLDSPLHFGNGTRLTVT.